A single sample gave rise to the 6 T cell receptor beta chains below, sequenced in a study of blood T cell repertoires in COVID-19. Repertoires were generated with immunoSEQ multiplex PCR, while TCRdb's copy carries only in-frame clones and drops some. The sample has some 230,000 clones; approximately 84% are singletons. What was sequenced was peripheral blood. Source of these receptors: a woman in her 30s who had recovered from COVID-19.

The chain recombines TRBV2 with TRBJ2-1; 8 nucleotides align to TRBD2. The CDR3 has 16 amino acids. Germline V CDR1 and CDR2: SNHLY, FYNNEI. Unmatched junction bases numbered 6, after V lost 4 bases and J lost 1 base. CDR3 loop: CASSAAAGESYNEQFF. CDR3 coding DNA: TGTGCCAGCAGTGCAGCAGCGGGAGAGTCCTACAATGAGCAGTTCTTC.

The V and J genes are TRBV2 and TRBJ2-7, with TRBD1 matching over 7 bases. From germline, CDR1 is SNHLY and CDR2 FYNNEI. Losses at the gene ends were 8 bases for V and 3 bases for J; bases not matched to a gene: 10. This CDR3 spans 14 amino acids. The CDR3 loop is CASVATGARYEQYF. CDR3 bases: TGTGCCAGCGTCGCTACAGGGGCTCGCTACGAGCAGTACTTC.

V is TRBV3-1 (or the pseudogene TRBV3-2) and J is TRBJ2-7; TRBD1 aligns across 9 bases. The CDR3 is made up of 14 amino acids. Germline V gene sequence: CDR1 LGHDT, CDR2 YNNKEL (reference sequence). Germline trimming cut 1 base from V and 5 bases from J; bases unmatched to any gene: 3. In nucleotides, the CDR3 is TGTGCCAGCAGCCAAGGGACAGGGGTTCACGAGCAGTACTTC. Its protein is CASSQGTGVHEQYF.

This rearrangement joins TRBV7-9 to TRBJ2-1; perhaps TRBD2 as D (6 bases). Between the trimmed V and J ends, which lost 5 bases and 4 bases, there was a span of 18 bases. Germline CDR1 reads SEHNR; CDR2 reads FQNEAQ (reference sequence). The CDR3 has 16 amino acids. The CDR3 loop reads CASSPPEGRSYNEQFF. CDR3 nucleotides: TGTGCCAGCAGCCCCCCGGAGGGTCGGAGTTACAATGAGCAGTTCTTC. Looking up the rest from reference TRBV7-9 and TRBJ2-1 gives the full variable domain: DTGVSQNPRHKITKRGQNVTFRCDPISEHNRLYWYRQTLGQGPEFLTYFQNEAQLEKSRLLSDRFSAERPKGSFSTLEIQRTEQGDSAMYLCASSPPEGRSYNEQFFGPGTRLTVL.

The V and J genes are TRBV4-1 and TRBJ2-1; 11 bases match TRBD1. V gave up 1 base and J gave up 7 bases; unmatched junction bases: 12. Germline V lookup: CDR1 MGHRA, CDR2 YSYEKL. The length of the CDR3 is 18 residues. For the CDR3, the DNA is TGCGCCAGCAGCCAAGTCAGGTATTGGACAGGGGGCAAGAATGAGCAGTTCTTC. It specifies CASSQVRYWTGGKNEQFF.

This clone was observed a few times. J is TRBJ2-7 and V is TRBV30; possible D gene TRBD1, 5 bases. This CDR3 has 12 amino acids. The germline V gene has CDR1 GTSNPN and CDR2 SVGIG (reference sequence). Trimming shortened V by 3 bases and J by 1 base, and 7 bases separated the two germline ends. The chain's CDR3 is CAWRRQSYEQYF. CDR3 DNA sequence: TGTGCCTGGAGGAGACAGTCCTACGAGCAGTACTTC.